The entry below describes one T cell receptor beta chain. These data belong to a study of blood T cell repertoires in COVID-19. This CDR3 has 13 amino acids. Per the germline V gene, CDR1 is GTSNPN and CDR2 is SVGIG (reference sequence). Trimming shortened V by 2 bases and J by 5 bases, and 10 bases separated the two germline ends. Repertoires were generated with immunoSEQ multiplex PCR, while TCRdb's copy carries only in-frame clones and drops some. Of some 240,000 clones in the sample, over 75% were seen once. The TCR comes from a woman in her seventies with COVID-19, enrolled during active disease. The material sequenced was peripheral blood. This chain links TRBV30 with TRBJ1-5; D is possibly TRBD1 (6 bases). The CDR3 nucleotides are TGTGCCTGGAGTCAGGGGTGGGATCAGCCCCAGCATTTT. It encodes CAWSQGWDQPQHF.